The present T cell receptor (beta chain) was sequenced within a study of T cell responses to AZD1222 COVID-19 vaccine. Overall study findings and caveats: Spike-wide vaccine-associated CD4 TCRs dominated at 160-218 and 743-854. Without day 14 samples, only post-peak T cell repertoires were studied.

Sequencing used immunoSEQ multiplex PCR; TCRdb keeps in-frame clones, though not all of them. The sample includes 130,000 to 150,000 clones, 85% to 95% seen only once; the top ten take less than 15%. CDR3 length equals 15 residues. The junction had 8 bases not matched to a gene; V was cut back by 3 bases and J by 3 bases. CDR1 is SEHNR, CDR2 FQNEAQ, per germline (reference sequence). A word on this clone: Its antigen remains unknown.

Sequenced material: peripheral blood, taken after recovery from COVID-19. The receptor comes from an adult who had recovered from COVID-19. J is TRBJ2-7 and V is TRBV7-9, with TRBD1 matching 7 bases. CDR3 sequence: CASSFPGTANYEQYF. The CDR3 DNA reads TGTGCCAGCAGCTTCCCTGGGACAGCGAACTACGAGCAGTACTTC.